Sequencing of this T cell receptor (beta chain) was carried out in a study of T cell repertoires in cytomegalovirus infection. Looking at the study overall: An indication of both CMV infection and matching HLA type came from public TCR beta signatures.

This CDR3 region has 14 residues. V dropped 2 bases and J dropped 3 bases, with 11 bases sitting between them. CDR1 SGHKS and CDR2 YYEKEE come from the germline V gene (reference sequence). TCRdb reprocessed the reads with MiXCR, giving one entry per CDR3 protein. The sample contains about 300,000 distinct CDR3 sequences, roughly a tenth of which appear only once. The study's findings and limits: The cumulative frequency of public TCR beta families identified carriers of CMV plus the relevant HLA.

This clonotype was seen repeatedly, ten times or more. Its specificity is not known. This sequence originates from a human donor in good health (CMV status not recorded). Some clones in this sample may be carry-over from other donors' samples. The rearrangement joins TRBV5-5 to TRBJ1-1; D ambiguous. The sample comprised PBMCs. The CDR3 spells CASSLGFGDTEAFF. In DNA, the CDR3 is TGTGCCAGCAGCTTAGGGTTCGGGGACACTGAAGCTTTCTTT.